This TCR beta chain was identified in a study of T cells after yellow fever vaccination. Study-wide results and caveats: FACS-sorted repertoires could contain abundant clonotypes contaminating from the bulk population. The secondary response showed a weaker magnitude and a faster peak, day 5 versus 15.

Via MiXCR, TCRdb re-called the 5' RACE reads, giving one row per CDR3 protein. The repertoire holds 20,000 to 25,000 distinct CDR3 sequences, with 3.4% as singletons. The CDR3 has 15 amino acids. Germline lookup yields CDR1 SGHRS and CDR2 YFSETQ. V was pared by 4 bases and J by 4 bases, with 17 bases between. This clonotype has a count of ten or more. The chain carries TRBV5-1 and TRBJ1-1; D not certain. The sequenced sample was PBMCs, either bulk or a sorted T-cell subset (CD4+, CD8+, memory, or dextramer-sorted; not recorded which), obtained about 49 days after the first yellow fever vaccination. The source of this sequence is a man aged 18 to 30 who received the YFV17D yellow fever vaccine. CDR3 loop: CASSQPGPAPTEAFF. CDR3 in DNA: TGCGCCAGCAGCCAACCCGGGCCGGCTCCCACTGAAGCTTTCTTT. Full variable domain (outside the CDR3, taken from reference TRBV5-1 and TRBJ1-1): KAGVTQTPRYLIKTRGQQVTLSCSPISGHRSVSWYQQTPGQGLQFLFEYFSETQRNKGNFPGRFSGRQFSNSRSEMNVSTLELGDSALYLCASSQPGPAPTEAFFGQGTRLTVV.